Listed below are T cell receptor beta chains from one sample, sequenced in a study of human T cells and chemical hapten exposure. TCRdb fed the RACE reads into MiXCR, producing one record per CDR3 protein. The table includes nearly 85,000 distinct CDR3 sequences, under 14% detected once. The material was whole blood, obtained in connection with sensitization to the hapten diphenylcyclopropenone (DPC). These receptors all stem from a man younger than 35 with alopecia areata. Some clones in this sample may be carry-over from other donors' samples. Each CDR3 is given with its conserved first and last residue. D genes are given only for firm matches. Size is stated for part of the rows, as once, few or many counts, or as a class when the clone is expanded.

v_gene: TRBV9
d_gene: NA
abundance: NA
j_gene: TRBJ1-1
CDR3aa: CASSIQVSNTEAFF
CDR3nt: TGTGCCAGCAGCATACAGGTCTCGAACACTGAAGCTTTCTTT

v_gene: TRBV20-1
d_gene: NA
abundance: few
j_gene: TRBJ2-5
CDR3aa: CSAQPRDREETQYF
CDR3nt: TGCAGTGCGCAACCCCGGGACCGAGAAGAGACCCAGTACTTC

v_gene: TRBV6-5
d_gene: TRBD1
abundance: NA
j_gene: TRBJ1-4
CDR3aa: CASSLTGQVDEKLFF
CDR3nt: TGTGCCAGCAGTTTAACCGGACAGGTGGATGAAAAACTGTTTTTT

v_gene: TRBV10-3
d_gene: TRBD2
abundance: many
j_gene: TRBJ2-5
CDR3aa: CAISGLAGQETQYF
CDR3nt: TGTGCCATCAGTGGACTAGCGGGACAAGAGACCCAGTACTTC

v_gene: TRBV20-1
d_gene: TRBD1
abundance: NA
j_gene: TRBJ2-3
CDR3aa: CSATRGQTLTDTQYF
CDR3nt: TGCAGTGCAACCCGGGGACAGACCCTCACAGATACGCAGTATTTT

v_gene: TRBV2
d_gene: TRBD1
abundance: few
j_gene: TRBJ1-5
CDR3aa: CASLGTGAMNQPQHF
CDR3nt: TGTGCCAGCCTAGGGACAGGGGCGATGAATCAGCCCCAGCATTTT

v_gene: TRBV11-2
d_gene: TRBD2
abundance: many
j_gene: TRBJ2-1
CDR3aa: CASMTPRSGGEQFF
CDR3nt: TGTGCCAGCATGACCCCCCGGAGCGGGGGAGAGCAGTTCTTC

v_gene: TRBV14
d_gene: TRBD1
abundance: NA
j_gene: TRBJ2-2
CDR3aa: CASSRWTGKTGELFF
CDR3nt: TGTGCCAGCAGCCGTTGGACAGGGAAGACCGGGGAGCTGTTTTTT

v_gene: TRBV5-4
d_gene: TRBD1
abundance: many
j_gene: TRBJ2-7
CDR3aa: CASSLDGDRVSYEQYF
CDR3nt: TGTGCCAGCAGCTTGGACGGGGACAGGGTCTCCTACGAGCAGTACTTC

v_gene: TRBV12-3/TRBV12-4
d_gene: NA
abundance: many
j_gene: TRBJ2-7
CDR3aa: CASSPTSYEQYF
CDR3nt: TGTGCCAGCAGTCCTACCTCCTACGAGCAGTACTTC

v_gene: TRBV4-3
d_gene: NA
abundance: NA
j_gene: TRBJ1-2
CDR3aa: CASSQDLSRGTGYTF
CDR3nt: TGCGCCAGCAGCCAAGATCTTTCCAGGGGTACTGGCTACACCTTC

v_gene: TRBV29-1
d_gene: NA
abundance: NA
j_gene: TRBJ2-7
CDR3aa: CSVEMAGIVSYEQYF
CDR3nt: TGCAGCGTTGAAATGGCGGGGATCGTCTCCTACGAGCAGTACTTC

v_gene: TRBV6-2/TRBV6-3
d_gene: NA
abundance: few
j_gene: TRBJ2-7
CDR3aa: CASSILTEPPYEQYF
CDR3nt: TGTGCCAGCAGTATCTTGACAGAACCACCCTACGAGCAGTACTTC

v_gene: TRBV4-1
d_gene: NA
abundance: many
j_gene: TRBJ1-1
CDR3aa: CASSHAGTPFEAFF
CDR3nt: TGCGCCAGCAGCCACGCGGGTACCCCTTTTGAAGCTTTCTTT

v_gene: TRBV5-1
d_gene: TRBD1
abundance: NA
j_gene: TRBJ1-6
CDR3aa: CASSTGELGSPLHF
CDR3nt: TGCGCCAGCAGCACAGGGGAGTTGGGTTCACCCCTCCACTTT

v_gene: TRBV11-2
d_gene: NA
abundance: many
j_gene: TRBJ1-2
CDR3aa: CASSLDFPYGYTF
CDR3nt: TGTGCCAGCAGCTTAGATTTTCCCTATGGCTACACCTTC

v_gene: TRBV6-2/TRBV6-3
d_gene: NA
abundance: NA
j_gene: TRBJ2-1
CDR3aa: CASSYSGKGFNEQFF
CDR3nt: TGTGCCAGCAGTTACTCAGGGAAGGGATTCAATGAGCAGTTCTTC

v_gene: TRBV4-3
d_gene: NA
abundance: few
j_gene: TRBJ2-1
CDR3aa: CASSQDISGGEQFF
CDR3nt: TGCGCCAGCAGCCAAGATATATCAGGTGGTGAGCAGTTCTTC

v_gene: TRBV3-1
d_gene: NA
abundance: few
j_gene: TRBJ2-1
CDR3aa: CASSSLVGSGNNEQFF
CDR3nt: TGTGCCAGCAGTTCCTTAGTCGGTAGCGGAAACAATGAGCAGTTCTTC

v_gene: TRBV6-2/TRBV6-3
d_gene: NA
abundance: many
j_gene: TRBJ1-1
CDR3aa: CASSSGRDETEAFF
CDR3nt: TGTGCCAGCAGTTCGGGCAGGGATGAAACTGAAGCTTTCTTT

v_gene: TRBV5-1
d_gene: NA
abundance: many
j_gene: TRBJ2-2
CDR3aa: CASSLDGRNTGELFF
CDR3nt: TGCGCCAGCAGCTTGGACGGGCGAAACACCGGGGAGCTGTTTTTT

v_gene: TRBV9
d_gene: NA
abundance: few
j_gene: TRBJ1-3
CDR3aa: CASSGDLVVSRNTIYF
CDR3nt: TGTGCCAGCAGCGGAGACTTAGTCGTTTCTCGAAACACCATATATTTT

v_gene: TRBV29-1
d_gene: NA
abundance: many
j_gene: TRBJ2-5
CDR3aa: CSTRGAQETQYF
CDR3nt: TGCAGCACTAGGGGGGCCCAAGAGACCCAGTACTTC

v_gene: TRBV7-7
d_gene: TRBD2
abundance: few
j_gene: TRBJ2-1
CDR3aa: CASGSARGSFNEQFF
CDR3nt: TGTGCCAGCGGCTCAGCGCGGGGGTCGTTCAATGAGCAGTTCTTC

v_gene: TRBV11-2
d_gene: NA
abundance: many
j_gene: TRBJ2-2
CDR3aa: CASSRGHRRNTGELFF
CDR3nt: TGTGCCAGCTCACGAGGGCACAGGCGAAACACCGGGGAGCTGTTTTTT

v_gene: TRBV12-3/TRBV12-4
d_gene: NA
abundance: many
j_gene: TRBJ2-7
CDR3aa: CASSLGLPEQYF
CDR3nt: TGTGCCAGCAGTTTAGGACTCCCCGAGCAGTACTTC

v_gene: TRBV18
d_gene: TRBD1
abundance: many
j_gene: TRBJ1-1
CDR3aa: CASSPRHRGLSGAFF
CDR3nt: TGTGCCAGCTCACCACGTCACAGGGGATTAAGCGGAGCTTTCTTT

v_gene: TRBV12-3/TRBV12-4
d_gene: TRBD1
abundance: few
j_gene: TRBJ2-5
CDR3aa: CASSFVGQDQETQYF
CDR3nt: TGTGCCAGCAGTTTCGTCGGACAGGACCAAGAGACCCAGTACTTC

v_gene: TRBV28
d_gene: NA
abundance: many
j_gene: TRBJ2-4
CDR3aa: CASRQSKNIQYF
CDR3nt: TGTGCCAGCAGACAGAGTAAAAACATTCAGTACTTC

v_gene: TRBV7-9
d_gene: NA
abundance: many
j_gene: TRBJ2-3
CDR3aa: CATPQAGMADTQYF
CDR3nt: TGTGCCACACCACAGGCAGGGATGGCAGATACGCAGTATTTT

v_gene: TRBV11-1
d_gene: NA
abundance: many
j_gene: TRBJ2-1
CDR3aa: CASSLRASARYNEQFF
CDR3nt: TGTGCCAGCAGCTTACGTGCGTCGGCCCGTTACAATGAGCAGTTCTTC

v_gene: TRBV11-2
d_gene: NA
abundance: NA
j_gene: TRBJ2-2
CDR3aa: CASSRTAGELFF
CDR3nt: TGTGCCAGCAGCCGAACAGCCGGGGAGCTGTTTTTT

v_gene: TRBV10-3
d_gene: NA
abundance: few
j_gene: TRBJ1-5
CDR3aa: CATGGGVMNQPQHF
CDR3nt: TGTGCCACGGGGGGAGGGGTTATGAATCAGCCCCAGCATTTT

v_gene: TRBV20-1
d_gene: TRBD2
abundance: NA
j_gene: TRBJ2-3
CDR3aa: CSAREARRSGATDTQYF
CDR3nt: TGCAGTGCTAGAGAGGCAAGACGTAGCGGGGCCACAGATACGCAGTATTTT

v_gene: TRBV6-5
d_gene: TRBD1
abundance: NA
j_gene: TRBJ2-3
CDR3aa: CASRDARQGTQYF
CDR3nt: TGTGCCAGCAGAGATGCCCGACAGGGTACGCAGTATTTT

v_gene: TRBV21-1
d_gene: NA
abundance: once
j_gene: TRBJ1-2
CDR3aa: CARPTTNYGYTF
CDR3nt: TGTGCCAGACCCACAACGAACTATGGCTACACCTTC

v_gene: TRBV5-1
d_gene: TRBD2
abundance: NA
j_gene: TRBJ2-7
CDR3aa: CASSLAVAGSYEQYF
CDR3nt: TGCGCCAGCAGCTTGGCCGTAGCGGGATCCTACGAGCAGTACTTC

v_gene: TRBV11-1
d_gene: NA
abundance: NA
j_gene: TRBJ1-4
CDR3aa: CASSLGTIATNEKLFF
CDR3nt: TGTGCCAGCAGCTTGGGGACGATTGCAACTAATGAAAAACTGTTTTTT

v_gene: TRBV10-2
d_gene: NA
abundance: many
j_gene: TRBJ1-2
CDR3aa: CASSESGEGDYGYTF
CDR3nt: TGCGCCAGCAGTGAGTCAGGGGAGGGGGACTATGGCTACACCTTC

v_gene: TRBV6-2/TRBV6-3
d_gene: NA
abundance: many
j_gene: TRBJ2-7
CDR3aa: CASSYVVGGDEQYF
CDR3nt: TGTGCCAGCAGTTATGTCGTCGGGGGCGACGAGCAGTACTTC

v_gene: TRBV4-3
d_gene: TRBD1
abundance: many
j_gene: TRBJ1-4
CDR3aa: CASSQDRSRGAPELFF
CDR3nt: TGCGCCAGCAGCCAAGATCGGAGCAGGGGGGCCCCGGAACTGTTTTTT

v_gene: TRBV10-3
d_gene: NA
abundance: few
j_gene: TRBJ2-1
CDR3aa: CAISESPRVENEQFF
CDR3nt: TGTGCCATCAGTGAGTCCCCTAGAGTCGAGAATGAGCAGTTCTTC

v_gene: TRBV7-6
d_gene: TRBD1
abundance: many
j_gene: TRBJ1-1
CDR3aa: CASSSTTGPNTEAFF
CDR3nt: TGTGCCAGCAGCTCTACGACAGGGCCGAACACTGAAGCTTTCTTT

v_gene: TRBV9
d_gene: NA
abundance: many
j_gene: TRBJ1-1
CDR3aa: CASSVAPNTEAFF
CDR3nt: TGTGCCAGCAGCGTAGCCCCTAACACTGAAGCTTTCTTT

v_gene: TRBV10-3
d_gene: NA
abundance: few
j_gene: TRBJ1-1
CDR3aa: CAISESTAGDTEAFF
CDR3nt: TGTGCCATCAGTGAGTCAACCGCTGGGGACACTGAAGCTTTCTTT

v_gene: TRBV7-3
d_gene: NA
abundance: NA
j_gene: TRBJ2-6
CDR3aa: CASSRTGANVLTF
CDR3nt: TGTGCCAGCAGCCGGACCGGGGCCAACGTCCTGACTTTC

v_gene: TRBV24-1
d_gene: TRBD2
abundance: NA
j_gene: TRBJ2-1
CDR3aa: CATSDSLAGKYNEQFF
CDR3nt: TGTGCCACCAGTGATTCACTAGCGGGGAAGTACAATGAGCAGTTCTTC

v_gene: TRBV12-3/TRBV12-4
d_gene: NA
abundance: NA
j_gene: TRBJ1-1
CDR3aa: CASRPTLQNTEAFF
CDR3nt: TGTGCCAGCAGGCCGACTCTCCAGAACACTGAAGCTTTCTTT